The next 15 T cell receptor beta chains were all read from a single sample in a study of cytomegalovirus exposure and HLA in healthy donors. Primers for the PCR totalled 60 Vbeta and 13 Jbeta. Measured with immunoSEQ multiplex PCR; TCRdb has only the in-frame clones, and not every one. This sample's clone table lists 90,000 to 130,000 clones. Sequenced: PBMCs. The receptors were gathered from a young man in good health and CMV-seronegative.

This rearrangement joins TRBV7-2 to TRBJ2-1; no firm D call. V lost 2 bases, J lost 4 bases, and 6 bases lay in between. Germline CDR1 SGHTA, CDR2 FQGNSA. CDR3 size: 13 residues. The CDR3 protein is CASSLNQYNEQFF. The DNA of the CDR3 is TGTGCCAGCAGCTTAAACCAGTACAATGAGCAGTTCTTC.

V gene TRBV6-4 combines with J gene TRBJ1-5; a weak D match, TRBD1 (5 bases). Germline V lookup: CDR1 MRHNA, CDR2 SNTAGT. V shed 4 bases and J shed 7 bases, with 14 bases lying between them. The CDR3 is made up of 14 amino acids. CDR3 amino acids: CASSARQGIQPQHF. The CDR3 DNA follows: TGTGCCAGCAGTGCGAGGCAGGGTATCCAGCCCCAGCATTTT.

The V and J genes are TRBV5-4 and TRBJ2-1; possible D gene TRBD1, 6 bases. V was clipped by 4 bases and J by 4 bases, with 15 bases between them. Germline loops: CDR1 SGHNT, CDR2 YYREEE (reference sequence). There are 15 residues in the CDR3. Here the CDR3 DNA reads TGTGCCAGCAGCACCCGGACAGCCCATTACAATGAGCAGTTCTTC. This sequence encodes CASSTRTAHYNEQFF.

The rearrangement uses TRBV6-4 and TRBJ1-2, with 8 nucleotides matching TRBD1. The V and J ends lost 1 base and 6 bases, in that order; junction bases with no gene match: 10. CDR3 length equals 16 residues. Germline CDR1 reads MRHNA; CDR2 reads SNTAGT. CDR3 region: CASSDYGGQARNGYTF. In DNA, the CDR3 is TGTGCCAGCAGTGACTACGGGGGACAGGCCAGGAATGGCTACACCTTC.

CDR3 nucleotides: TGTGCCAGCAGCCGGGGGGGAAGACAGGGGCCATTAAGACTGTTTTTT. Encoded protein: CASSRGGRQGPLRLFF. The chain is built from TRBV4-2 and TRBJ1-4, with 8 bases fitting TRBD1. V lost 4 bases and J lost 13; bases outside the gene matches: 17. The germline V gene encodes CDR1 LGHNA and CDR2 YNFKEQ. The CDR3 loop spans 16 amino acids.

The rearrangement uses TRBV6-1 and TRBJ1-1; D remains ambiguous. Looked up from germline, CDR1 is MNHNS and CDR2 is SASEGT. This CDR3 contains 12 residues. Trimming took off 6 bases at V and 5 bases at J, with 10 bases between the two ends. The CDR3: CASRVGSTEAFF. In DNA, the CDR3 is TGTGCCAGCAGGGTCGGGAGTACTGAAGCTTTCTTT.

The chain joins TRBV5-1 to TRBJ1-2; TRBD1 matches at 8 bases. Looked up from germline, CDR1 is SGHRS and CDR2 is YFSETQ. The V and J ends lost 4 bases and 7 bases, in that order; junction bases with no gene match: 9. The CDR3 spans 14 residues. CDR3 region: CASSDNGQGRGYTF. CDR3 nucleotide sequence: TGCGCCAGCAGCGACAACGGACAGGGACGTGGCTACACCTTC.

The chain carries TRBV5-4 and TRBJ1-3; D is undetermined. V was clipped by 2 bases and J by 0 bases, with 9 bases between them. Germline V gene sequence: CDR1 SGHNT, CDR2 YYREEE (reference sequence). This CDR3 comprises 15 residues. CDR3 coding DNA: TGTGCCAGCAGCTTTAGGACTATCTCTGGAAACACCATATATTTT. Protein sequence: CASSFRTISGNTIYF.

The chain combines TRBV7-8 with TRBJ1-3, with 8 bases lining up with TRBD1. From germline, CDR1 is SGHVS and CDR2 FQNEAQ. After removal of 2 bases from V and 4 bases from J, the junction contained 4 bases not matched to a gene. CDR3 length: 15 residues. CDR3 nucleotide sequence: TGTGCCAGCAGCTTAACCCGGGACAGGGGAAACACCATATATTTT. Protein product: CASSLTRDRGNTIYF.

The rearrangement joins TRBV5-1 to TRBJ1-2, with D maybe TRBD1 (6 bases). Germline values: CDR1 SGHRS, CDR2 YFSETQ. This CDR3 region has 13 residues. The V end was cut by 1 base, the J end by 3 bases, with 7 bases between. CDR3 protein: CASSLYRDYGYTF. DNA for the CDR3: TGCGCCAGCAGCTTGTACAGGGACTATGGCTACACCTTC.

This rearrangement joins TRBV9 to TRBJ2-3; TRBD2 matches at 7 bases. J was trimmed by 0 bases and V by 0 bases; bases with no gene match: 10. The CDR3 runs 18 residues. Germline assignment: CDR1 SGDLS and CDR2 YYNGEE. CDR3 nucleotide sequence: TGTGCCAGCAGCGTAGAGGCTCCGGGGGGACGAAGCACAGATACGCAGTATTTT. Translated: CASSVEAPGGRSTDTQYF.

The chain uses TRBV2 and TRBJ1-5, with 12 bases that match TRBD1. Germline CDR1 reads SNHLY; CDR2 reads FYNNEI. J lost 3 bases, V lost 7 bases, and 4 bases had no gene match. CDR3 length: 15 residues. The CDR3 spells CASMGQGAYNQPQHF. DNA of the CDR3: TGTGCCAGCATGGGACAGGGGGCCTACAATCAGCCCCAGCATTTT. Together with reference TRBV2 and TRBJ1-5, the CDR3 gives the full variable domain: EPEVTQTPSHQVTQMGQEVILRCVPISNHLYFYWYRQILGQKVEFLVSFYNNEISEKSEIFDDQFSVERPDGSNFTLKIRSTKLEDSAMYFCASMGQGAYNQPQHFGDGTRLSIL.

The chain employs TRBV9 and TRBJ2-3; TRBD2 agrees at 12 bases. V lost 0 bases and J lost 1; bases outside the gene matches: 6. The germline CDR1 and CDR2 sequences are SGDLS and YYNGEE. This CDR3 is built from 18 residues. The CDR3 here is CASSVGTSGGRGTDTQYF. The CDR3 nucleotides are TGTGCCAGCAGCGTAGGAACTAGCGGGGGGCGGGGCACAGATACGCAGTATTTT.

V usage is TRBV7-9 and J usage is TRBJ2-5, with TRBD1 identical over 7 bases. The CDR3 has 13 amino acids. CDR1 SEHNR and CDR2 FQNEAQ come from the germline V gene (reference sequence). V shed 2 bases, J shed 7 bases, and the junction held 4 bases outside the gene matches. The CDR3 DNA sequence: TGTGCCAGCAGCTTACGGACAGGCGGGACCCAGTACTTC. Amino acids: CASSLRTGGTQYF. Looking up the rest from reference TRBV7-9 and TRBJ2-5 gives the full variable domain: DTGVSQNPRHKITKRGQNVTFRCDPISEHNRLYWYRQTLGQGPEFLTYFQNEAQLEKSRLLSDRFSAERPKGSFSTLEIQRTEQGDSAMYLCASSLRTGGTQYFGPGTRLLVL.

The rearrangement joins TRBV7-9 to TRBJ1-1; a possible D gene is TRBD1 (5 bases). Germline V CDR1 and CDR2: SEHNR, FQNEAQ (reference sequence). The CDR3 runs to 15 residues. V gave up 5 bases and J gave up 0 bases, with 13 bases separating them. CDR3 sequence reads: CASSPLEGVNTEAFF. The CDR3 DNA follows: TGTGCCAGCAGCCCCCTCGAAGGGGTGAACACTGAAGCTTTCTTT.